These 20 T cell receptor beta chains were sequenced from one sample in a study of cytomegalovirus exposure and HLA in healthy donors. Primers: 60 Vbeta forward and 13 Jbeta reverse. TCRdb's table, derived via immunoSEQ multiplex PCR, lists solely in-frame clones and lacks some. The sample gives approximately 300,000 clones, approximately 84% of which show up once; 2% to 2.5% is in the top ten. The source material was PBMCs. These receptors were collected from a woman in her 40s in good health and CMV-seropositive.

The chain combines TRBV4-1 with TRBJ2-1; 8 bases are shared with TRBD2. Per the germline V gene, CDR1 is MGHRA and CDR2 is YSYEKL. The V gene end was trimmed by 3 bases and the J gene end by 8 bases; junction bases not matched to a gene: 15. CDR3 length: 17 amino acids. CDR3 protein: CASSQAPQGTSLDEQFF. CDR3 DNA: TGCGCCAGCAGCCAGGCGCCTCAGGGGACTAGTTTGGATGAGCAGTTCTTC.

The CDR3 DNA follows: TGTGCCAGTAGTATGGGAGTAGGTGAAGCTTTCTTT. Translated, it gives CASSMGVGEAFF. This chain uses TRBV19 with TRBJ1-1; D remains unclear. Germline lookup yields CDR1 LNHDA and CDR2 SQIVND (reference sequence). The CDR3 loop spans 12 amino acids. V lost 3 bases and J 7 bases, leaving 9 bases between the germline ends.

This chain joins TRBV4-3 and TRBJ1-1; the match to TRBD1 covers 12 bases. From germline, CDR1 is LGHNA and CDR2 YSLEER. This CDR3 is 18 amino acids long. The ends lost 0 bases at V and 6 bases at J; junction bases unmatched: 11. The DNA of the CDR3 is TGCGCCAGCAGCCAAGATTATAGGGACAGGGGGCCTCATGCTGAAGCTTTCTTT. It codes for CASSQDYRDRGPHAEAFF.

The chain combines TRBV19 with TRBJ2-7, with 10 bases that match TRBD2. This CDR3 is 14 amino acids long. Germline CDR1 LNHDA, CDR2 SQIVND (reference sequence). Losses at the gene ends were 8 bases for V and 4 bases for J; bases not matched to a gene: 8. For the CDR3, the DNA is TGTGCCAGTTCGACAGCGGGAGGGCCTTACGAGCAGTACTTC. It specifies CASSTAGGPYEQYF. The complete variable domain, with remaining parts taken from reference TRBV19 and TRBJ2-7, reads DGGITQSPKYLFRKEGQNVTLSCEQNLNHDAMYWYRQDPGQGLRLIYYSQIVNDFQKGDIAEGYSVSREKKESFPLTVTSAQKNPTAFYLCASSTAGGPYEQYFGPGTRLTVT.

In its sample, this clone was seen a few times. The rearrangement uses TRBV7-9 and TRBJ1-4, with D tentatively TRBD1 (6 bases). V dropped 5 bases and J dropped 6 bases, with 16 bases sitting between them. This CDR3 region has 15 residues. Germline V CDR1 and CDR2: SEHNR, FQNEAQ (reference sequence). For the CDR3, the DNA is TGTGCCAGCAGCCGTTGGCAGGGGAGTGATGAAAAACTGTTTTTT. Its protein is CASSRWQGSDEKLFF.

The sample holds one count of this clone. The chain employs TRBV5-1 and TRBJ1-1, with TRBD1 identical over 10 bases. After removal of 4 bases from V and 2 bases from J, the junction contained 5 bases not matched to a gene. Germline CDR1 and CDR2: SGHRS and YFSETQ. The CDR3 totals 15 residues. In nucleotides, the CDR3 is TGCGCCAGCAGCGCTGGGACAGGGGCAAACACTGAAGCTTTCTTT. Translating it yields CASSAGTGANTEAFF.

Regarding this clone: Compared with germline, one end of the junction differs, possibly owing to a read error. The rearrangement uses TRBV6-1 and TRBJ2-1; D is ambiguous. In germline, CDR1 is MNHNS, CDR2 SASEGT. This CDR3 comprises 12 residues. CDR3 loop: CASSEASPEQFF. The CDR3 DNA is TGTGCCAGCAGCGAAGCCAGTCCTGAGCAGTTCTTC.

J is TRBJ1-2 and V is TRBV11-1; TRBD1 aligns across 10 bases. Germline CDR1 SGHAT, CDR2 FQDESV (reference sequence). This CDR3 contains 14 residues. V shed 5 bases, J shed 3 bases, and the junction held 3 bases outside the gene matches. The CDR3 is CASSPGTGDYGYTF. The CDR3 DNA is TGTGCCAGCAGCCCGGGGACAGGGGACTATGGCTACACCTTC.

V gene TRBV25-1 combines with J gene TRBJ1-2, with 7 bases identical to TRBD1. The CDR3 has 16 amino acids. The V gene end was trimmed by 0 bases and the J gene end by 12 bases; junction bases not matched to a gene: 16. Germline CDR1 and CDR2: MGHDK and SYGVNS. CDR3 sequence: CASSEYGDSRARVHTF. In DNA, the CDR3 is TGTGCCAGCAGTGAATACGGGGACAGTCGGGCCCGAGTACACACCTTC.

The J gene is TRBJ1-4, the V gene TRBV5-1; perhaps TRBD1 as D (5 bases). The V gene lost 8 bases and the J gene lost 8 bases, with 16 bases spanning the gap. Per germline, CDR1 SGHRS and CDR2 YFSETQ. This CDR3 spans 13 amino acids. The CDR3 sequence: CASSEERGEKLFF. In DNA, the CDR3 is TGCGCCAGTAGCGAGGAAAGGGGAGAAAAACTGTTTTTT.

The V call is TRBV5-3, the J call TRBJ2-1; maybe TRBD2 (6 bases). TRBV5-3 is marked as an open reading frame, function uncertain. The CDR3 is 17 residues long. Between the trimmed V and J ends, which lost 3 bases and 5 bases, there was a span of 21 bases. In nucleotides, the CDR3 is TGTGCCAGAAGCTCGGGGACTCGTACCAATGGGGACAATGAGCAGTTCTTC. Residues: CARSSGTRTNGDNEQFF.

The table lists this clone with a few counts. V gene TRBV27 combines with J gene TRBJ1-1, with TRBD1 as a possible D gene (5 bases). This CDR3 region has 14 residues. Trimming removed 6 bases from V and 5 bases from J, with 16 bases in between. The germline V gene encodes CDR1 MNHEY and CDR2 SMNVEV (reference sequence). CDR3 region: CASSGLGGTTEAFF. DNA for the CDR3: TGTGCCAGCAGCGGCTTGGGGGGTACTACTGAAGCTTTCTTT.

The rearrangement uses TRBV19 and TRBJ1-2; the D gene is possibly TRBD1 (5 bases). Trimming took off 0 bases at V and 1 base at J, with 9 bases between the two ends. Germline assignment: CDR1 LNHDA and CDR2 SQIVND (reference sequence). This CDR3 contains 15 residues. In DNA form, the CDR3 reads TGTGCCAGTAGTATAGACGGGACTTTTAACTATGGCTACACCTTC. This translates into CASSIDGTFNYGYTF.

CDR3 nucleotides: TGTGCCAGCAGTCGTCTAGCGGGGATATCCTACGAGCAGTACTTC. Residues: CASSRLAGISYEQYF. The J gene is TRBJ2-7, the V gene TRBV28; 9 bases are a match to TRBD2. Germline trimming cut 5 bases from V and 1 base from J; bases unmatched to any gene: 6. Germline CDR1 MDHEN, CDR2 SYDVKM. There are 15 residues in the CDR3. Filled out from reference TRBV28 and TRBJ2-7, the complete variable domain reads DVKVTQSSRYLVKRTGEKVFLECVQDMDHENMFWYRQDPGLGLRLIYFSYDVKMKEKGDIPEGYSVSREKKERFSLILESASTNQTSMYLCASSRLAGISYEQYFGPGTRLTVT.

This chain joins TRBV19 and TRBJ1-5; D possibly corresponds to TRBD1 (6 bases). The CDR3 is 13 residues long. Trimming took 10 bases from V and 0 from J, leaving 10 bases between them. Germline V gene sequence: CDR1 LNHDA, CDR2 SQIVND (reference sequence). In nucleotides, the CDR3 is TGTGCCACCGGACAGTATAGCAATCAGCCCCAGCATTTT. Translating gives CATGQYSNQPQHF.

V gene TRBV10-3 combines with J gene TRBJ2-5; 7 nucleotides match TRBD1. V shed 6 bases, J shed 1 base, and the junction held 5 bases outside the gene matches. The germline gives CDR1 ENHRY, CDR2 SYGVKD. This CDR3 is 14 amino acids long. The DNA for the CDR3 is TGTGCCATCAGCGATACAGGGGCCCAAGAGACCCAGTACTTC. Amino acid sequence: CAISDTGAQETQYF.

This clone was seen a handful of times. The rearrangement uses TRBV30 and TRBJ1-5; tentative D call: TRBD1 (5 bases). From germline, CDR1 is GTSNPN and CDR2 SVGIG (reference sequence). Trimming removed 4 bases from V and 1 base from J, with 11 bases in between. This CDR3 is 14 amino acids long. The CDR3 protein is CAWNQGVSNQPQHF. The CDR3 DNA reads as TGTGCCTGGAATCAGGGTGTGAGCAATCAGCCCCAGCATTTT. The whole variable domain, remainder taken from reference TRBV30 and TRBJ1-5, is SQTIHQWPATLVQPVGSPLSLECTVEGTSNPNLYWYRQAAGRGLQLLFYSVGIGQISSEVPQNLSASRPQDRQFILSSKKLLLSDSGFYLCAWNQGVSNQPQHFGDGTRLSIL.

The chain is built from TRBV6-6 and TRBJ1-1; 12 bases agree with TRBD1. The CDR3 has 16 amino acids. After removal of 6 bases from V and 4 bases from J, the junction contained 9 bases not matched to a gene. The V gene's germline CDR1 is MNHNY and CDR2 SVGAGI (reference sequence). As DNA, the CDR3 is TGTGCCAGCAGGCCCCGGGACAGGGGGCTTAGCACTGAAGCTTTCTTT. Translated, it gives CASRPRDRGLSTEAFF.

V gene TRBV28 combines with J gene TRBJ2-5; the D gene is possibly TRBD1 (6 bases). The germline V gene encodes CDR1 MDHEN and CDR2 SYDVKM. Trimming shortened V by 5 bases and J by 2 bases, and 12 bases separated the two germline ends. The CDR3 has 14 amino acids. The chain's CDR3 is CASSIKTGQETQYF. DNA for the CDR3: TGTGCCAGCAGTATAAAGACAGGTCAAGAGACCCAGTACTTC.

The chain combines TRBV15 with TRBJ1-5; D gene uncertain. Germline loops: CDR1 LNHNV, CDR2 YYDKDF (reference sequence). There are 15 residues in the CDR3. The V gene lost 3 bases and the J gene lost 7 bases, with 16 bases spanning the gap. As DNA, the CDR3 is TGTGCCACCAGCAGTTACGAGGGCATCGAACAGCCCCAGCATTTT. This encodes CATSSYEGIEQPQHF.